This TCR beta chain was captured in a study of T cell repertoires in cytomegalovirus infection. As for the study in general: It can be stated that public TCR beta signatures indicated CMV infection as well as a matching HLA type.

Remarks on this clonotype: What it recognizes is unknown.

Whole-study findings and limits: HLA-C-restricted TCR beta clonotypes specific for CMV led the ex vivo response. Cumulative frequency (of public TCR beta family members) identified carriers of CMV plus the relevant HLA.

One entry per CDR3 protein results from TCRdb running MiXCR on the reads. The sample contains approximately 500,000 distinct CDR3 sequences, 16% of which appear only once. The CDR3 totals 13 residues. Germline V gene sequence: CDR1 MNHEY, CDR2 SMNVEV (reference sequence). V was shortened by 5 bases and J by 5 bases, with 12 bases between the two germline ends. The sequence was obtained from a human donor in good health (CMV status not recorded). Some clones in this sample may be carry-over from other donors' samples. This chain links TRBV27 with TRBJ1-2; D remains ambiguous. The sample was CD8+ T cells from PBMCs. CDR3 sequence reads: CASSPPFGYGYTF. The CDR3 DNA sequence: TGTGCCAGCAGTCCCCCTTTCGGGTATGGCTACACCTTC.